The 18 T cell receptor beta chains below all came from one sample that was sequenced in a study of T cell clonality in common variable immunodeficiency. This table comes from immunoSEQ multiplex PCR, and its TCRdb copy is limited to in-frame clones, with some not included. Recorded here are approximately 60,000 clones, none singletons. Sequencing used peripheral blood mononuclear cells. Receptor source: a person aged 18-70 years in good health.

This clone has at least ten counts. The DNA ends 3 residues before the CDR3 does, and the rest of the CDR3 is filled in from the germline J gene. The rearrangement uses TRBV7-9 and TRBJ2-1; D remains unclear. The germline V gene encodes CDR1 SEHNR and CDR2 FQNEAQ (reference sequence). CDR3 length equals 15 residues. The ends were cut back, 6 bases at V and 7 bases at J, with 19 bases in the middle. CDR3 region: CASREGSARPNEQFF. The covered CDR3 bases are TGTGCCAGCAGGGAAGGGTCCGCCCGGCCAAATGAG.

This clone was picked up many times. Relative to the germline gene, one junction end is altered; a read error may explain this. The read ends 3 residues early relative to the CDR3; the germline J gene fills the gap. The same CDR3 arises from other DNA sequences in this sample as well. The chain has TRBV20-1 and TRBJ2-1; D is uncertain. Germline assignment: CDR1 DFQATT and CDR2 SNEGSKA (reference sequence). The CDR3 sequence is 14 residues long. Incomplete CDR3 DNA: TGCAGTGCCAGAGCCCCATACTCGGCGGCTGAG. This encodes CSARAPYSAAE. The complete CDR3 reads CSARAPYSAAEQFF.

There are a few counts of this clone. The read falls 3 residues short of the CDR3 end, and the missing part is taken from the germline J gene. The chain joins TRBV7-9 to TRBJ2-2; no clear D. This CDR3 has 13 residues. The V gene's germline CDR1 is SEHNR and CDR2 FQNEAQ (reference sequence). CDR3 DNA (partial): TGTGCCAGCAGCTTAGTCTCCGGTGAAAAG. Encoded protein: CASSLVSGEK. The CDR3 as a whole reads CASSLVSGEKLFF.

This clone was recorded at least ten times. The read is 3 residues too short to cover the CDR3 end, so that end is filled in from the germline J gene. The chain carries TRBV20-1 and TRBJ1-1, with D possibly matching TRBD1 (6 bases). The CDR3 is made up of 13 amino acids. V dropped 6 bases and J dropped 3 bases, with 14 bases sitting between them. CDR1 DFQATT and CDR2 SNEGSKA come from the germline V gene (reference sequence). This CDR3 reads CSAPIRGYTEAFF. The CDR3 DNA, read in part, is TGCAGTGCCCCCATAAGGGGGTACACTGAA.

In its sample, this clone was seen many times. Read sequence stops 3 residues before the CDR3 end, and the germline J gene provides the missing end. V and J are TRBV10-3 and TRBJ2-2, with a weak D call TRBD2 (5 bases). Trimming removed 5 bases at V and 0 bases at J, with 10 bases between. CDR1 is ENHRY and CDR2 is SYGVKD in the germline V gene. This CDR3 comprises 15 residues. The CDR3 bases that were read are TGTGCCATCAGTTTGGACTCCTCGAACACCGGGGAG. This translates into CAISLDSSNTGE. The complete CDR3 protein is CAISLDSSNTGELFF.

This clone has ten or more counts. Read sequence stops 3 residues before the CDR3 end, and the germline J gene provides the missing end. This sequence joins TRBV20-1 and TRBJ2-7, with 10 bases matching TRBD1. J was trimmed by 3 bases and V by 6 bases; bases with no gene match: 8. The CDR3 spans 14 residues. Germline V lookup: CDR1 DFQATT, CDR2 SNEGSKA (reference sequence). The CDR3 loop is CSAQTGTGDYEQYF. The covered CDR3 bases are TGCAGTGCCCAGACCGGGACAGGGGACTACGAG.

This clone was counted many times. The read is 3 residues too short to cover the CDR3 end, so that end is filled in from the germline J gene. The chain uses TRBV7-9 and TRBJ2-5; the D is unclear. V shed 3 bases and J shed 5 bases, with 4 bases lying between them. Germline V lookup: CDR1 SEHNR, CDR2 FQNEAQ (reference sequence). The length of the CDR3 is 11 residues. The CDR3 DNA, read in part, is TGTGCCAGCAGCTTTTCGGAGACC. This sequence encodes CASSFSET. The whole CDR3 sequence is CASSFSETQYF.

This clone was counted between two and nine times. The CDR3 is cut off 3 residues early in the read; its end comes from the germline J gene. The chain has TRBV11-2 and TRBJ1-2, with D hard to call. Germline-derived CDR1 and CDR2 are SGHAT and FQNNGV. The CDR3 totals 14 residues. The covered CDR3 bases are TGTGCCAGCAGCTCTAGCGGTTCCTACAATGAC. Translated, it gives CASSSSGSYND. The whole CDR3 sequence is CASSSSGSYNDYTF. Variable domain in full (rest from reference TRBV11-2 and TRBJ1-2): EAGVAQSPRYKIIEKRQSVAFWCNPISGHATLYWYQQILGQGPKLLIQFQNNGVVDDSQLPKDRFSAERLKGVDSTLKIQPAKLEDSAVYLCASSSSGSYNDYTFGSGTRLTVV.

This clone showed up many times. The sequenced fragment ends 3 residues before the CDR3 boundary, so the rest is inferred from the germline J gene. The chain combines TRBV5-1 with TRBJ2-2; TRBD1 aligns across 12 bases. The CDR3 length is 15 residues. Looked up from germline, CDR1 is SGHRS and CDR2 is YFSETQ. The CDR3 is CASSPGQGANSPLFF. The DNA read from the CDR3 is TGCGCCAGCAGCCCGGGACAGGGGGCCAATTCACCG.

Remarks on this clone: The read ends 3 residues shy of where the CDR3 ends; the end is completed using the germline J gene. The V call is TRBV2, the J call TRBJ2-3, with D unresolved. The V end was cut by 6 bases, the J end by 2 bases, with 9 bases between. CDR1 and CDR2 from the germline V gene are SNHLY and FYNNEI. CDR3 length: 13 amino acids. The chain's CDR3 is CASRAPITDTQYF. The part of the CDR3 DNA that was read is TGTGCCAGCAGGGCCCCCATCACAGATACG.

This clone was detected many times. Read data end 3 residues before the CDR3 end; the end is taken from the germline J gene. This chain connects TRBV5-1 to TRBJ2-1; 7 nucleotides line up with TRBD1. J lost 5 bases, V lost 9 bases, and 11 bases had no gene match. The CDR3 totals 14 residues. From germline, CDR1 is SGHRS and CDR2 YFSETQ. CDR3 sequence: CATQAGTENNEQFF. The part of the CDR3 DNA that was read is TGCGCCACCCAGGCCGGGACAGAAAACAATGAG.

Many counts were recorded for this clone. CDR3 loop: CASSIGGGGYTF. The CDR3 DNA, read in part, is TGTGCCAGTAGTATTGGCGGTGGTGGC. The rearrangement joins TRBV19 to TRBJ1-2; D remains unclear. With the read ending 3 residues before the CDR3 end, the germline J gene is used to fill in that end. CDR1 LNHDA and CDR2 SQIVND come from the germline V gene (reference sequence). The CDR3 sequence is 12 residues long. Trimming cost V 3 bases and J 7 bases, with 9 bases left between them.

This clone was recorded many times. Sequencing ends 3 residues short of the CDR3 end; the germline J gene provides the rest. The chain couples TRBV23-1 to TRBJ1-1, with 9 nucleotides matching TRBD1. TRBV23-1 counts as an open reading frame of uncertain function. The CDR3 is 18 residues long. V was pared by 6 bases and J by 4 bases, with 18 bases of the junction left unmatched. Here the CDR3 reads CASRATLTGGSLGTEAFF. CDR3 DNA (partial): TGCGCCAGCAGGGCGACCCTGACAGGGGGAAGTTTGGGCACTGAA.

This clone was found many times. The observed sequence ends 3 residues before the CDR3 terminus, with the missing tail filled in from the germline J gene. The chain carries TRBV29-1 and TRBJ1-1; perhaps TRBD1 as D (5 bases). CDR3 length equals 13 residues. Germline V gene sequence: CDR1 SQVTM, CDR2 ANQGSEA. The V end was cut by 4 bases, the J end by 3 bases, with 12 bases between. The sequenced CDR3 bases are TGCAGCGTTGTGCAGGGAGGGGACACTGAA. Protein sequence: CSVVQGGDTE. The whole CDR3 reads CSVVQGGDTEAFF.

This clone appeared many times. The read is 3 residues too short to cover the CDR3 end, so that end is filled in from the germline J gene. Different DNA sequences within this sample yield the same CDR3. This chain uses TRBV18 with TRBJ1-1; the match to TRBD1 covers 7 bases. The V gene's germline CDR1 is KGHSH and CDR2 LQKENI. The CDR3 runs 14 residues. The CDR3 reads CASSPWDRGSGAFF. CDR3 DNA (partial): TGTGCCAGCTCACCTTGGGACAGAGGGTCAGGA.

This clone was found many times. The read terminates 3 residues before the CDR3 end, so the remaining end is supplied by the germline J gene. This chain uses TRBV5-1 with TRBJ2-2, with unresolved D. The CDR3 is 14 amino acids. The germline V gene has CDR1 SGHRS and CDR2 YFSETQ. The CDR3 bases that were read are TGCGCCAGCAGCTTGGACAGTCCTAATGAAAAG. It yields the protein CASSLDSPNEK. The whole CDR3 protein reads CASSLDSPNEKLFF.

This clone was observed many times. The read comes to an end 3 residues before the CDR3 does, leaving the germline J gene to fill in the end. V gene TRBV5-6 combines with J gene TRBJ1-2; D is ambiguous. Per the germline V gene, CDR1 is SGHDT and CDR2 is YYEEEE. The CDR3 consists of 14 residues. Trimming left V 1 base short and J 4 bases short, with 11 bases between. This chain's CDR3 is CASSLQASLYGYTF. The sequenced part of the CDR3 DNA is TGTGCCAGCAGCTTGCAAGCTTCGCTCTATGGC.

About this clone: The CDR3 goes on 3 residues after the read ends, and that part is filled in from the germline J gene. The V gene is TRBV6-2 or TRBV6-3, the J gene TRBJ2-4, with D perhaps TRBD2 (6 bases). The CDR3 has 13 residues. Germline V gene sequence: CDR1 MNHEY, CDR2 SVGEGT. The CDR3 DNA, read in part, is TGTGCCACCTCGCCGTCCGGGGGACGCGGT. Translated, it gives CATSPSGGRG. From start to end, the CDR3 is CATSPSGGRGQYF.